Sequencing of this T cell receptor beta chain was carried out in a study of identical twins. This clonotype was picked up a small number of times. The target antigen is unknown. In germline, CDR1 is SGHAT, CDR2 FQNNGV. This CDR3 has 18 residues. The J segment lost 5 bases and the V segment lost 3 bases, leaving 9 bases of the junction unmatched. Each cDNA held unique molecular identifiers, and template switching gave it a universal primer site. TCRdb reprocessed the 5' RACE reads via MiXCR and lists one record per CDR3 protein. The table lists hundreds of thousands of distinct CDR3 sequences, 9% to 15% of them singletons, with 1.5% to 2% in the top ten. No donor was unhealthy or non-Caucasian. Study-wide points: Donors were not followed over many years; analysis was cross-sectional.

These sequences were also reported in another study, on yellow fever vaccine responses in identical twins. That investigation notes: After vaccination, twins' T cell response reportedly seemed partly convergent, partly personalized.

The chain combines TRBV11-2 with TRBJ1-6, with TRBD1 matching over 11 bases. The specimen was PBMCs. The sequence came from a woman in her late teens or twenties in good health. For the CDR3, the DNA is TGTGCCAGCAGCTTGGGTATGGGACAGGGGGAAAATAATTCACCCCTCCACTTT. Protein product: CASSLGMGQGENNSPLHF.